The clone carrying this T cell receptor beta chain was detected only a few times. Its antigen is not identified. CDR1 and CDR2 from the germline V gene are MDHEN and SYDVKM. V lost 4 bases and J 4 bases, leaving 10 bases between the germline ends. This CDR3 spans 13 amino acids. The data were obtained in a study of beta chain features in type 1 diabetes. Study-wide results and limits: The naive, central memory and Treg TCRB repertoires showed an apparent similarity that was greater among patients than among healthy donors. In all four CD4+ subsets, TCRB CDR3 length was significantly, moderately reduced in type 1 diabetes.

cDNA synthesis used the whole RNA isolate, giving expressed TCRB sequences. Sequencing was performed with immunoSEQ multiplex PCR; in TCRdb, only in-frame clones are kept and a portion is missing. The sample holds approximately 260,000 clones, 20% seen once. The J gene is TRBJ1-2, the V gene TRBV28; D is ambiguous. Sample: naive CD4+ T cells from blood. The clonotype originates from a woman in her 40s with type 1 diabetes. CDR3 sequence reads: CASSSGGSYGYTF. The DNA for the CDR3 is TGTGCCAGCAGTTCCGGTGGTTCCTATGGCTACACCTTC.